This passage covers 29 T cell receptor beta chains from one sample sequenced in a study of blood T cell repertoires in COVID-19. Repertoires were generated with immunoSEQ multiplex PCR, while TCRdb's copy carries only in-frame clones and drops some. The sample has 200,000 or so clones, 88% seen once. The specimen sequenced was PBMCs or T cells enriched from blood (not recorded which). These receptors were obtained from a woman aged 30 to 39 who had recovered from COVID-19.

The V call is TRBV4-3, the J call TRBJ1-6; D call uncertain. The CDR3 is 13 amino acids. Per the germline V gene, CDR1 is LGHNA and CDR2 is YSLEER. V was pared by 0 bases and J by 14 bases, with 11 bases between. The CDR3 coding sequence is TGCGCCAGCAGCCAAGATAGCGGTGAGTCCCTCCACTTT. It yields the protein CASSQDSGESLHF.

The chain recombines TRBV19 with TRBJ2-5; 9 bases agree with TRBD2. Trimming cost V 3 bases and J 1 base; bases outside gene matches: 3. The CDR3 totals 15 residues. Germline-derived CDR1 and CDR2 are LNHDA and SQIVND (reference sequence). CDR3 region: CASSMAGGPQETQYF. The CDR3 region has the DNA TGTGCCAGTAGTATGGCGGGGGGGCCCCAAGAGACCCAGTACTTC.

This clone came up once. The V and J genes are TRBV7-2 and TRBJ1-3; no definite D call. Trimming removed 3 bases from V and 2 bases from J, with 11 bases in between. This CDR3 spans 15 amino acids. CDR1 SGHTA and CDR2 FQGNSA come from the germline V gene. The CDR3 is CASSFDLHAGNTIYF. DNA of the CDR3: TGTGCCAGCAGCTTTGATTTACATGCTGGAAACACCATATATTTT.

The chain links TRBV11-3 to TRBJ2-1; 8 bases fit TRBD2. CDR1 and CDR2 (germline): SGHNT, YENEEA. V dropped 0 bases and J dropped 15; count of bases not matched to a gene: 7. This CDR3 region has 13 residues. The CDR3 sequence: CASSLDTSGLLFF. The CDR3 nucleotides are TGTGCCAGCAGCTTAGATACTAGCGGCCTCCTGTTCTTC.

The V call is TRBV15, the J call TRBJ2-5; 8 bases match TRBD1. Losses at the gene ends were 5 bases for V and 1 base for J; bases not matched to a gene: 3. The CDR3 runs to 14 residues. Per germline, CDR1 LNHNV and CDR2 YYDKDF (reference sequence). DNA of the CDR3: TGTGCCACCAGCCAGGACAGGGTCCAAGAGACCCAGTACTTC. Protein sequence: CATSQDRVQETQYF.

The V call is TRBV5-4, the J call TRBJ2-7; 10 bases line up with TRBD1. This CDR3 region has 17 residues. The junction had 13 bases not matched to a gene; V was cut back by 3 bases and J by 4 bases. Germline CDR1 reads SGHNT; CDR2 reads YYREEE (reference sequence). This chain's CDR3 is CASSSMERDRGSYEQYF. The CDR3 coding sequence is TGTGCCAGCAGCTCAATGGAGCGGGACAGGGGATCTTACGAGCAGTACTTC.

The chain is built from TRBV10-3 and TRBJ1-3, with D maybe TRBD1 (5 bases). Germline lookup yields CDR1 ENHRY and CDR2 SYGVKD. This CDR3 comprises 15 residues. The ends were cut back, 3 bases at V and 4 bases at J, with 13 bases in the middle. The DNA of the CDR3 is TGTGCCATCAGTGAAAGTCGGCAGGGCGGAAACACCATATATTTT. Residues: CAISESRQGGNTIYF.

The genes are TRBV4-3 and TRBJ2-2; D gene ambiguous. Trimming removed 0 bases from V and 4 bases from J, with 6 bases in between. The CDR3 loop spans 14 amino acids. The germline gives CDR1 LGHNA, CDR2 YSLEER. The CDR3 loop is CASSQDSTTGELFF. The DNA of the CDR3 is TGCGCCAGCAGCCAAGACAGTACCACCGGGGAGCTGTTTTTT.

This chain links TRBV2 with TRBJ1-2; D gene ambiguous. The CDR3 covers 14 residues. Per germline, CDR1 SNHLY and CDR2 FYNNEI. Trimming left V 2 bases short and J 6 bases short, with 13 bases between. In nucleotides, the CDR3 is TGTGCCAGCAGTGAATTGAGGGAGGTAGATGGCTACACCTTC. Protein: CASSELREVDGYTF.

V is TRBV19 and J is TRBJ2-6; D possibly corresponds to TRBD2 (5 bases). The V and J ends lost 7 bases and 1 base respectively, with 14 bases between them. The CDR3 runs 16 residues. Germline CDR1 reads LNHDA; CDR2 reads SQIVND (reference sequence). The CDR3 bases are TGTGCCAGTACCCCTACCGGGGTGTCTGGGGCCAACGTCCTGACTTTC. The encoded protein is CASTPTGVSGANVLTF.

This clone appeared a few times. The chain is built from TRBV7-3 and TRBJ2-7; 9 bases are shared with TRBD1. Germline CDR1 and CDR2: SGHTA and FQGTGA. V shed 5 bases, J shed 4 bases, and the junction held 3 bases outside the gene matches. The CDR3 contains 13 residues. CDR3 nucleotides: TGTGCCAGCAGCCCTGGGACAGGGTACGAGCAGTACTTC. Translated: CASSPGTGYEQYF.

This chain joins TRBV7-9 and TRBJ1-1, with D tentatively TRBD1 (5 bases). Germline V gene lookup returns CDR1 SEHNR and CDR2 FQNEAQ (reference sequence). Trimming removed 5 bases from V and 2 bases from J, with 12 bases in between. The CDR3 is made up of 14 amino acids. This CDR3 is CASSAVGANTEAFF. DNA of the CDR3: TGTGCCAGCAGCGCTGTTGGGGCTAACACTGAAGCTTTCTTT.

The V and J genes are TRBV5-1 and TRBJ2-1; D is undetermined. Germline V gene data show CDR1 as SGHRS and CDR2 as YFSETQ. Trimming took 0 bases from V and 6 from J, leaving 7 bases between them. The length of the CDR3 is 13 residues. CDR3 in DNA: TGCGCCAGCAGCTTGGACCGCGGCAATGAGCAGTTCTTC. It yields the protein CASSLDRGNEQFF.

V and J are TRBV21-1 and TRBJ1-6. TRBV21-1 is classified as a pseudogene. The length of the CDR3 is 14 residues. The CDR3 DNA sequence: TGTGCCAGCAGCAAAAATGGGGACTTTTCACCCCTCCACTTT. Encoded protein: CASSKNGDFSPLHF.

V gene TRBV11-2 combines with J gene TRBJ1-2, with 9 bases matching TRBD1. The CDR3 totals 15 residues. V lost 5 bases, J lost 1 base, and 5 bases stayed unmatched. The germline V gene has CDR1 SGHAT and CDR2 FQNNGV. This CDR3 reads CASSPGQGHNYGYTF. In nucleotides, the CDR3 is TGTGCCAGCAGCCCCGGACAGGGGCATAACTATGGCTACACCTTC.

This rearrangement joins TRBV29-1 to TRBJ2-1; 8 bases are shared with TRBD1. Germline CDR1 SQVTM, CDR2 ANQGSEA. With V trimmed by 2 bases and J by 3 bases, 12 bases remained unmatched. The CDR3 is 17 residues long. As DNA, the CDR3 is TGCAGCGTTGAAAAGTGGTTGGTCGGGACAGGCTACAATGAGCAGTTCTTC. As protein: CSVEKWLVGTGYNEQFF.

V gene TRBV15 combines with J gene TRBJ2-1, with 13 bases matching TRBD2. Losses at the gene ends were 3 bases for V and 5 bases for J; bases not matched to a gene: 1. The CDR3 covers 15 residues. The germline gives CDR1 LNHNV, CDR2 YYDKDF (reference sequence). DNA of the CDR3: TGTGCCACCAGCAGCGGGACTAGCGGGGACAATGAGCAGTTCTTC. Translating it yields CATSSGTSGDNEQFF.

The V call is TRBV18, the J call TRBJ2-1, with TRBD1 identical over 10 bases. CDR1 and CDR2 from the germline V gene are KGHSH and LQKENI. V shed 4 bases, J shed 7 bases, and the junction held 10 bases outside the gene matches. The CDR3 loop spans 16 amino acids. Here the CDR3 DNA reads TGTGCCAGCTCACTCTATTCGACAGGGGGCATGAATGAGCAGTTCTTC. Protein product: CASSLYSTGGMNEQFF.

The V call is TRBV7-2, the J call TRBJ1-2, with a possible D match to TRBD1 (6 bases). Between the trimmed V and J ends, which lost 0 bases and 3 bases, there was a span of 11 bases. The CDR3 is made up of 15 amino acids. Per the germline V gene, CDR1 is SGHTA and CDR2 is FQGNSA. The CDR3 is CASSLAGTPDYGYTF. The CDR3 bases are TGTGCCAGCAGCTTAGCGGGGACACCTGACTATGGCTACACCTTC.

CDR3 amino acids: CASSAGGVSPLHF. As DNA, the CDR3 is TGTGCCAGCAGTGCAGGGGGCGTTTCACCCCTCCACTTT. The genes are TRBV25-1 and TRBJ1-6; TRBD1 aligns across 8 bases. Trimming removed 4 bases from V and 9 bases from J; junction bases left unmatched: 2. Germline V gene data show CDR1 as MGHDK and CDR2 as SYGVNS. This CDR3 is 13 amino acids long.

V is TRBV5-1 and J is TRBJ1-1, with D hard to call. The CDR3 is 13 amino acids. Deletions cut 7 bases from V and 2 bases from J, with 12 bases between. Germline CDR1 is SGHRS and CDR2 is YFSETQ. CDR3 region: CASRNRGNTEAFF. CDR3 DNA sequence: TGCGCCAGCCGGAATAGAGGTAACACTGAAGCTTTCTTT.

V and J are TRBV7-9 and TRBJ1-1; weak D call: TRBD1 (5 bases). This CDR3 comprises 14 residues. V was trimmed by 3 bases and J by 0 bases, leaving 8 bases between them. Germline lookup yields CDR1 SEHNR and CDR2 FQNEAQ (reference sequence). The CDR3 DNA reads TGTGCCAGCAGCTTTACAGGATTGAACACTGAAGCTTTCTTT. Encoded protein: CASSFTGLNTEAFF. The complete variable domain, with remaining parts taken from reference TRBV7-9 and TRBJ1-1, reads DTGVSQNPRHKITKRGQNVTFRCDPISEHNRLYWYRQTLGQGPEFLTYFQNEAQLEKSRLLSDRFSAERPKGSFSTLEIQRTEQGDSAMYLCASSFTGLNTEAFFGQGTRLTVV.

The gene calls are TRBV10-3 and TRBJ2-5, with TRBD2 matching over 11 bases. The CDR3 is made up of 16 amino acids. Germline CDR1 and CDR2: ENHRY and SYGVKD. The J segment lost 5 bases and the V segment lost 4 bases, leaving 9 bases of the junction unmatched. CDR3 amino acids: CAISAGTSGGMETQYF. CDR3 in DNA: TGTGCCATCAGTGCAGGGACTAGCGGAGGAATGGAGACCCAGTACTTC.

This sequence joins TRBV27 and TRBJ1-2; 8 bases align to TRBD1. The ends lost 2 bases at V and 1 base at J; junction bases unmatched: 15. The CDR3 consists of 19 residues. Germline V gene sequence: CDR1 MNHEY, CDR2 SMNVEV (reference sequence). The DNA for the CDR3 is TGTGCCAGCAGTTTAAAGCAGGGGGCCTTTGCAGAAAGTAACTATGGCTACACCTTC. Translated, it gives CASSLKQGAFAESNYGYTF.

CDR3 nucleotides: TGCGCCAGCAGCACAGGGGGCCTGAACACTGAAGCTTTCTTT. Protein product: CASSTGGLNTEAFF. The V call is TRBV5-1, the J call TRBJ1-1; 9 bases are shared with TRBD1. The V gene end was trimmed by 4 bases and the J gene end by 0 bases; junction bases not matched to a gene: 1. CDR1 SGHRS and CDR2 YFSETQ come from the germline V gene. The CDR3 spans 14 residues.

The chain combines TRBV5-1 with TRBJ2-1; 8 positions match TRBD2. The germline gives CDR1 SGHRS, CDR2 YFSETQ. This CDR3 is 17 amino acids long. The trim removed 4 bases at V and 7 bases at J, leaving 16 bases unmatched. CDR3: CASSHPLEAGVSNEQFF. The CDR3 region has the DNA TGCGCCAGCAGCCACCCACTAGAAGCGGGGGTCTCTAATGAGCAGTTCTTC.

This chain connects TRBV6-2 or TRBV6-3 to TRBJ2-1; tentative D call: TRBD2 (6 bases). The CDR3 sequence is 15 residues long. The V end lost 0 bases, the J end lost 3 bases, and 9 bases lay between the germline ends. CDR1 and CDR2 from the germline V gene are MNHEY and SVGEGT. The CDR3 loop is CASSYSGGGYNEQFF. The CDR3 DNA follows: TGTGCCAGCAGTTACTCCGGGGGTGGCTACAATGAGCAGTTCTTC.

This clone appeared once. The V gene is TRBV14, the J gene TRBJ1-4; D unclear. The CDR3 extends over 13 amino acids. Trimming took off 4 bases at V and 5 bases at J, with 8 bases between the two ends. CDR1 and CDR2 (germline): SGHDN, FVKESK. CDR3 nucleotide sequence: TGTGCCAGCAGCCCCATCCCCAATGAAAAACTGTTTTTT. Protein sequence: CASSPIPNEKLFF.

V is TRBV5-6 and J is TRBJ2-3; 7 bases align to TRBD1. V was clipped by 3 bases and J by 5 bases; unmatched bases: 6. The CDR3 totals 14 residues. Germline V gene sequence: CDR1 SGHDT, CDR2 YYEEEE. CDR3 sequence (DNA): TGTGCCAGCAGCTATCAGACAGGGCTAGATACGCAGTATTTT. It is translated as CASSYQTGLDTQYF.